The 21 T cell receptor beta chains listed next were all sequenced from one sample in a study of regulatory T cells in long-lasting Graves disease (dated by TCRdb to the early 2020s). The time point label for this specimen denotes: persistent/refractory GD, antithyroid drugs over 5 years with positive TRAb. For both TCR sequencing and RNA sequencing, RNA was extracted from PBMCs in TRIzol. The library was generated by multiplex PCR. The instrument was an Illumina HiSeq 4000. CDR3 regions were amplified by Arm-PCR with iRepertoire HTBI primers to construct TCR beta libraries. Starting from the raw public reads, TCRdb applied fastp trimming at Q25, assembled clones with MiXCR and retained in-frame beta chains. One record per CDR3 amino acid sequence lists the most common genes and DNA. The sample has 360,000 or so distinct CDR3 sequences on record, approximately 23% of them singletons. About 27% of the sample lies in the top ten.

Sequenced material: peripheral blood mononuclear cells (PBMCs), taken when the disease was refractory, from a patient treated with antithyroid drugs. These receptors were taken from a woman aged 40-49 years with Graves disease. Donor details come from another sample of the same person, matched by shared clones.

This clonotype was picked up one time. The genes are TRBV5-1 and TRBJ2-4; 7 bases agree with TRBD1. This CDR3 is 17 amino acids long. V was pared by 5 bases and J by 3 bases, with 14 bases of the junction left unmatched. The germline V gene has CDR1 SGHRS and CDR2 YFSETQ. CDR3 nucleotide sequence: TGCGCCAGCAGTTACGAACAAACAGGGGACCGCAAAAACATTCAGTACTTC. This gives the protein CASSYEQTGDRKNIQYF.

There are many counts of this clonotype. CDR3 in amino acids: CASSFALNTGELFF. In DNA, the CDR3 is TGTGCCAGCAGTTTCGCCCTCAACACCGGGGAGCTGTTTTTT. The rearrangement links TRBV12-3 or TRBV12-4 to TRBJ2-2; no firm D call. Trimming cost V 3 bases and J 2 bases, with 7 bases left between them. There are 14 residues in the CDR3.

This chain uses TRBV28 with TRBJ1-3; D perhaps matches TRBD1 (5 bases). V was shortened by 11 bases and J by 3 bases, with 11 bases between the two germline ends. The V gene's germline CDR1 is MDHEN and CDR2 SYDVKM. This CDR3 has 12 amino acids. The DNA for the CDR3 is TGTGCCTCGGGGGATGGTGGAAACACCATATATTTT. It translates to CASGDGGNTIYF.

The V call is TRBV6-5, the J call TRBJ1-1; D is perhaps TRBD1 (6 bases). With 2 bases removed from V and 5 bases from J, the gap between germline ends came to 9 bases. This CDR3 region has 13 residues. Looked up from germline, CDR1 is MNHEY and CDR2 is SVGAGI. CDR3: CASSYTGRTEAFF. For the CDR3, the DNA is TGTGCCAGCAGTTACACAGGGCGGACTGAAGCTTTCTTT.

The chain recombines TRBV19 with TRBJ2-7; D is unresolved. The CDR3 consists of 13 residues. The V gene's germline CDR1 is LNHDA and CDR2 SQIVND (reference sequence). V was shortened by 3 bases and J by 1 base, with 7 bases between the two germline ends. CDR3 sequence reads: CASSMQQSYEQYF. CDR3 nucleotides: TGTGCCAGTAGTATGCAACAGTCCTACGAGCAGTACTTC.

Written as DNA, the CDR3 is TGTGCCAGTAGTACCCGACAGAAAAGCTCCTACAATGAGCAGTTCTTC. Its protein is CASSTRQKSSYNEQFF. V and J are TRBV19 and TRBJ2-1; D possibly corresponds to TRBD1 (5 bases). Germline V CDR1 and CDR2: LNHDA, SQIVND (reference sequence). This CDR3 contains 16 residues. V dropped 4 bases and J dropped 0 bases, with 13 bases sitting between them.

This clonotype was counted ten times or more. V usage is TRBV28 and J usage is TRBJ1-2; 10 bases fit TRBD1. The length of the CDR3 is 14 residues. The germline V gene encodes CDR1 MDHEN and CDR2 SYDVKM. Losses at the gene ends were 2 bases for V and 6 bases for J; bases not matched to a gene: 3. As DNA, the CDR3 is TGTGCCAGCAGTTTAGAAGGGACAGGGGATGGCTACACCTTC. It specifies CASSLEGTGDGYTF.

On this clonotype: A read error is the likely source, as a far larger clone sits one nucleotide away. This sequence joins TRBV7-2 and TRBJ2-5; D not resolved. Germline V gene data show CDR1 as SGHTA and CDR2 as FQGNSA. The CDR3 runs to 12 residues. The V end was cut by 8 bases, the J end by 2 bases, with 9 bases between. The CDR3 DNA reads as TGTACCAGCGGCAGACGACAAGAGACCCAGTACTTC. Amino acid sequence: CTSGRRQETQYF.

This clonotype occurred many times. The chain joins TRBV11-2 to TRBJ2-5; D remains ambiguous. V was trimmed by 1 base and J by 7 bases, leaving 10 bases between them. The length of the CDR3 is 13 residues. Germline-derived CDR1 and CDR2 are SGHAT and FQNNGV. The CDR3 DNA follows: TGTGCCAGCAGCTTAGCTGCTGGAGTGACCCAGTACTTC. Translation: CASSLAAGVTQYF.

This clonotype was seen at least ten times. The chain joins TRBV12-3 or TRBV12-4 to TRBJ1-2; weak D call: TRBD1 (6 bases). Trimming took off 6 bases at V and 0 bases at J, with 20 bases between the two ends. The CDR3 is 17 residues long. CDR3 sequence (DNA): TGTGCCAGCAGCCCGTTCAGACAGGCGACCTCTAACTATGGCTACACCTTC. It codes for CASSPFRQATSNYGYTF.

This clonotype has only a few counts. The chain links TRBV2 to TRBJ2-1, with D uncertain. Trimming took 3 bases from V and 9 from J, leaving 9 bases between them. The CDR3 consists of 12 residues. Germline assignment: CDR1 SNHLY and CDR2 FYNNEI. CDR3 coding DNA: TGTGCCAGCAGTGACCGTTTAAGTGAGCAGTTCTTC. It specifies CASSDRLSEQFF. The full variable domain, rest sourced from reference TRBV2 and TRBJ2-1, is EPEVTQTPSHQVTQMGQEVILRCVPISNHLYFYWYRQILGQKVEFLVSFYNNEISEKSEIFDDQFSVERPDGSNFTLKIRSTKLEDSAMYFCASSDRLSEQFFGPGTRLTVL.

The chain uses TRBV5-1 and TRBJ2-4, with 10 bases fitting TRBD2. With 0 bases clipped from V and 0 bases from J, the junction kept 9 bases outside the gene matches. Germline CDR1 and CDR2: SGHRS and YFSETQ. The CDR3 contains 19 residues. CDR3 nucleotides: TGCGCCAGCAGCTTGGCGGGTAGCGGGAGGCTTTTAGCCAAAAACATTCAGTACTTC. Translation: CASSLAGSGRLLAKNIQYF.

This clonotype has only a few counts. This rearrangement joins TRBV7-2 to TRBJ1-1; D gene ambiguous. V was pared by 6 bases and J by 5 bases, with 13 bases between. The CDR3 is 13 residues long. Germline CDR1 SGHTA, CDR2 FQGNSA. In nucleotides, the CDR3 is TGTGCCAGCAGGCTAGAGGGTGGTACTGAAGCTTTCTTT. Translated: CASRLEGGTEAFF.

This clonotype was recorded at least ten times. The CDR3 loop reads CASSPPMGGFNNEQYF. The CDR3 DNA reads TGTGCCAGCAGTCCCCCGATGGGGGGCTTCAACAACGAGCAGTACTTC. The chain carries TRBV28 and TRBJ2-7, with D possibly being TRBD1 or TRBD2 (6 bases each). The CDR3 totals 16 residues. The germline V gene encodes CDR1 MDHEN and CDR2 SYDVKM. V was trimmed by 5 bases and J by 5 bases, leaving 22 bases between them. Full variable domain (missing parts from reference TRBV28 and TRBJ2-7): DVKVTQSSRYLVKRTGEKVFLECVQDMDHENMFWYRQDPGLGLRLIYFSYDVKMKEKGDIPEGYSVSREKKERFSLILESASTNQTSMYLCASSPPMGGFNNEQYFGPGTRLTVT.

The table lists this clonotype with many counts. V is TRBV27 and J is TRBJ2-7; no clear D gene. Germline CDR1 is MNHEY and CDR2 is SMNVEV (reference sequence). V was trimmed by 2 bases and J by 2 bases, leaving 10 bases between them. This CDR3 is 14 amino acids long. The CDR3 reads CASSLMASTYEQYF. The DNA for the CDR3 is TGTGCCAGCAGTTTAATGGCCAGCACCTACGAGCAGTACTTC.

This clonotype was detected ten times or more. V and J are TRBV28 and TRBJ2-1, with unresolved D. CDR1 MDHEN and CDR2 SYDVKM come from the germline V gene. Trimming pared 5 bases from V and 6 bases from J, leaving 8 bases between. The CDR3 sequence is 12 residues long. CDR3: CASSPPGNEQFF. The DNA of the CDR3 is TGTGCCAGCAGTCCCCCCGGCAATGAGCAGTTCTTC.

The genes are TRBV7-2 and TRBJ1-2; D gene ambiguous. Germline V lookup: CDR1 SGHTA, CDR2 FQGNSA. V dropped 5 bases and J dropped 4 bases, with 17 bases sitting between them. The CDR3 has 15 amino acids. The CDR3 protein is CASSGTQNDFYGYTF. The CDR3 DNA reads TGTGCCAGCAGCGGTACACAGAATGACTTCTATGGCTACACCTTC.

The chain combines TRBV7-8 with TRBJ2-7; TRBD1 matches 7 bases. CDR3 size: 16 residues. Germline-derived CDR1 and CDR2 are SGHVS and FQNEAQ. The ends lost 1 base at V and 0 bases at J; junction bases unmatched: 6. CDR3 bases: TGTGCCAGCAGCTTAGGAGGACAGGAGTACTCCTACGAGCAGTACTTC. It yields the protein CASSLGGQEYSYEQYF.

A few counts support this clonotype. This rearrangement joins TRBV18 to TRBJ1-1; no reliable D call. The CDR3 sequence is 15 residues long. In germline, CDR1 is KGHSH, CDR2 LQKENI. V was clipped by 2 bases and J by 0 bases, with 10 bases between them. The CDR3 nucleotides read TGTGCCAGCTCACCATCAATGACCATGAACACTGAAGCTTTCTTT. Its protein is CASSPSMTMNTEAFF. Combining the CDR3 with reference TRBV18 and TRBJ1-1 gives the whole variable domain NAGVMQNPRHLVRRRGQEARLRCSPMKGHSHVYWYRQLPEEGLKFMVYLQKENIIDESGMPKERFSAEFPKEGPSILRIQQVVRGDSAAYFCASSPSMTMNTEAFFGQGTRLTVV.

In the case of this clonotype: Possible read error: a much larger clone is one base away. V is TRBV28 and J is TRBJ2-2, with D unclear. This CDR3 spans 15 amino acids. CDR1 and CDR2 (germline): MDHEN, SYDVKM. The CDR3 bases are TGTACCAGCAGTCGGCCATGGCGGTCCCCTGGGGAGCTGTTTTTT. This sequence encodes CTSSRPWRSPGELFF.

This chain connects TRBV6-1 to TRBJ2-3; D unresolved. V lost 8 bases and J 5 bases, leaving 8 bases between the germline ends. From germline, CDR1 is MNHNS and CDR2 SASEGT. This CDR3 has 11 residues. This chain's CDR3 is CASLKGDTQYF. The CDR3 DNA reads as TGTGCCAGCCTTAAGGGAGATACGCAGTATTTT.